This T cell receptor beta chain was observed in a study of shared clonotypes between healthy human individuals. Study conclusions and caveats: Clonotype sharing across four donors was observed for around 4.8% of naive CD4 clonotypes.

Profiling relied on immunoSEQ multiplex PCR, and the TCRdb table lists in-frame clones only, not all of them. The profile shows about 2.3 million clones, approximately 93% of them singletons. Germline values: CDR1 SGHRS, CDR2 YFSETQ. J lost 9 bases, V lost 0 bases, and 6 bases had no gene match. This CDR3 has 15 residues. Remarks on this clone: Its antigen is as yet unknown.

Donation came from healthy HIV-negative adults that had no recent acute infections or vaccinations. A CD45RA-negative memory subset and a CD45RA+ naive subset were separated from the CD4+ cells. The chain joins TRBV5-1 to TRBJ2-1; 10 nucleotides agree with TRBD2. This sequence originates from a young man in good health. Some clones in this sample may be carry-over from other donors' samples. The sample comprised naive CD4+ T cells from PBMCs. Subset indicated: CD45RA+ positively selected. CDR3 region: CASSLALAGVGEQFF. For the CDR3, the DNA is TGCGCCAGCAGCTTGGCTCTAGCGGGAGTTGGTGAGCAGTTCTTC.